This T cell receptor beta chain originates from a study of CD8 T cells in ankylosing spondylitis. Regarding the study as a whole: What seemed typical of ankylosing spondylitis blood was a TCR beta motif built from eight highly homologous variants. Matched synovial fluid from ankylosing spondylitis patients was reported to be enriched for disease-linked clones.

This clonotype was counted a few times. The antigen remains unidentified. Quantitative 5'-RACE with molecular barcodes produced the TCR beta libraries. TCRdb re-analysed the 5' RACE reads in MiXCR, keeping a single row per CDR3 protein. Of a few hundred thousand distinct CDR3 sequences detected, roughly 20% appear once; the ten largest clones hold about an eighth. The CDR3 has 15 amino acids. Deletions cut 0 bases from V and 5 bases from J, with 13 bases between. From germline, CDR1 is MGHRA and CDR2 YSYEKL. The TCR sequence derives from a male donor with ankylosing spondylitis or in good health (not recorded which). The genes are TRBV4-1 and TRBJ2-5, with D possibly being TRBD1 or TRBD2 (7 bases each). Sequenced: blood, either unsorted or a sorted T cell fraction (not recorded which). This chain's CDR3 is CASSQDRGGMETQYF. The CDR3 DNA is TGCGCCAGCAGCCAAGACAGGGGGGGGATGGAGACCCAGTACTTC.